This T cell receptor (beta chain) came from a study of cytomegalovirus exposure and HLA in healthy donors. Sampled while nominally healthy, donors likely had unrecorded immune exposures. Primers: 60 Vbeta forward and 13 Jbeta reverse. Authors' analysis steps: Unique TCR beta chains numbered approximately 80 million in a later analysis, with around 10 million shared. TCRdb keeps only in-frame clones here, not all; method: immunoSEQ multiplex PCR. V and J calls plus clone size are reproduced from that table; the DNA served to infer D and trimming. This sample has more than 110,000 clones, with about 80% found just once. Findings and limits, study-wide: Productive status was seen about 90% or about 30% of the time for most TCR beta V segments in an earlier analysis. The listing of 150 to 200 TCR beta chains classed them as cytomegalovirus-associated.

Trimming shortened V by 4 bases and J by 7 bases, and 7 bases separated the two germline ends. The CDR3 contains 11 residues. Germline V gene sequence: CDR1 LGHNA, CDR2 YSLEER. As regards this clone: Its target is unknown.

The sequencing sample was made of PBMCs. V usage is TRBV4-3 and J usage is TRBJ1-2; D is ambiguous. The TCR sequence derives from a man in his forties in good health and CMV-seropositive. This chain's CDR3 is CASSLSGGYTF. The CDR3 DNA sequence: TGCGCCAGCAGCCTCTCCGGTGGCTACACCTTC.